This entry describes one T cell receptor (beta chain). No antigen is known for it. No quality values exist for individual bases; no much larger clone is one base distant. This sample was taken from a study of OX40 agonist ivuxolimab in advanced cancers. Regarding the complete study: The costimulatory receptor OX40 (CD134) was targeted by ivuxolimab, a fully human IgG2 agonistic monoclonal antibody. Intravenous ivuxolimab was administered to patients every 2 weeks at six dose levels: 0.01, 0.1, 0.3, 1.5, 3 and 10 mg/kg. Of the approximately 53 patients in dose escalation, some 19 had hepatocellular carcinoma, some 15 had melanoma, 9 had renal cell carcinoma and 9 had head and neck cancer. A male proportion of 82.7% and a mean age of 60 years, ranging from roughly 23 to 85, were recorded for the dose-escalation cohort. Patients were allowed to have had prior anti-PD-1, anti-PD-L1 or anti-CTLA-4 therapy, and 30% to 40% of the dose-escalation patients had previously received checkpoint inhibitors. Partial responses occurred in three dose-escalation patients, of whom one had hepatocellular carcinoma and two had cutaneous melanoma. The point of sequencing TCRbeta in the periphery was to test whether ivuxolimab changed TCR sequence diversity and drove clonal T-cell expansion. The paper reports the monotherapy dose-escalation portion (N = 52 patients) of the phase I ivuxolimab trial.

The germline V gene specifies SNHLY as CDR1 and FYNNEI as CDR2. Cut back by 8 bases and 3 bases, the V and J ends lie 11 bases apart. The CDR3 runs 13 residues from the cysteine to the phenylalanine. CDR3 DNA only is kept here, 39 bases in frame from base 1. For sequencing of the TCRbeta CDR3 region, genomic DNA was extracted from the sorted cells. The immunoSEQ Assay was used for sequencing of TCRbeta CDR3 regions. TCRdb re-hosts the immuneACCESS table, in-frame sequences only. Its copies lack some clones; in the studies checked, an unresolved V gene accounts for under half of them, and the cause for the rest is not known. Present in this sample are approximately 94,000 clones, approximately 80% of which were seen just once. 0.9% to 1.2% of the sample rests with the top ten. Patients with a history of autoimmune disease or receiving systemic immunosuppression were excluded from the trial. In every dose cohort, peripheral blood was drawn for TCR sequencing at baseline, cycle 4 day 1, and cycle 7 day 1. The samples were taken from a phase I, first-in-human, multicenter, open-label dose-escalation trial of ivuxolimab. The trial enrolled adults with locally advanced or metastatic head and neck squamous cell, hepatocellular, melanoma or renal cell carcinoma. CD4+ and CD8+ T cells were sorted separately from peripheral blood before TCR sequencing.

What the study reported, not specific to this receptor: The antigen specificity of the peripheral T cells that underwent clonal expansion was not determined. At doses from 0.1 to 3.0 mg/kg, clonal expansion was seen in both CD4+ and CD8+ blood T cells between baseline and week 6. On average, CD8+ T cells showed more expanded clones than CD4+ T cells after ivuxolimab. In partial responders in the 0.1-3.0 mg/kg groups, normalized peripheral clonal expansion was found to be among the lowest, especially among CD8+ T cells. Low levels of normalized T-cell clonal expansion were also shown by some nonresponding patients.

The sequenced sample was CD4+ or CD8+ T cells sorted from blood, obtained in a trial of the OX40 agonist ivuxolimab. The chain joins TRBV2 to TRBJ2-1; the D gene is possibly TRBD1, with 6 bases matching. This clonotype originated in an adult with an advanced solid tumor such as melanoma, head and neck, liver or kidney cancer. The nucleotides are TGTGCCAGCGAACCGGGACACTACAATGAGCAGTTCTTC. This encodes CASEPGHYNEQFF.